This paragraph reports one TCR beta chain. TCRdb's table, derived via immunoSEQ multiplex PCR, lists solely in-frame clones and lacks some. The table records 84,000 or so clones, nearly 85% of them present only once. Germline V gives CDR1 SGHDT, CDR2 YYEEEE. This CDR3 region has 15 residues. The V gene lost 0 bases and the J gene lost 5 bases, with 14 bases spanning the gap. This record comes from a study of blood T cell repertoires in COVID-19. Specimen: peripheral blood. The chain is built from TRBV5-6 and TRBJ1-1, with unresolved D. The sequence was obtained from a woman of 80 years or more with acute or convalescent COVID-19. CDR3 sequence reads: CASSLVMGGGTEAFF. The CDR3 nucleotides are TGTGCCAGCAGCTTGGTTATGGGAGGCGGGACTGAAGCTTTCTTT.